This TCR beta chain was found in a study of cytomegalovirus exposure and HLA in healthy donors. A multiplex PCR was run with 60 Vbeta primers and 13 Jbeta primers. Measured with immunoSEQ multiplex PCR; TCRdb has only the in-frame clones, and not every one. This sample has approximately 150,000 clones, with 81% found just once. Only a few counts were recorded for this clone. The sequenced sample consisted of PBMCs. The TCR originated in a woman aged 45 to 65 in good health and CMV-seronegative.

The CDR3 is CAWSLGHYGYTF. CDR3 sequence (DNA): TGTGCCTGGAGTCTAGGTCACTATGGCTACACCTTC. The chain joins TRBV30 to TRBJ1-2; D remains unclear. V lost 2 bases and J 3 bases, leaving 7 bases between the germline ends. Germline assignment: CDR1 GTSNPN and CDR2 SVGIG (reference sequence). CDR3 length: 12 residues.